This T cell receptor beta chain emerged from a study of radiotherapy plus CTLA-4 blockade in lung cancer. Assay: immunoSEQ multiplex PCR; the TCRdb copy retains only in-frame clones and omits some. The sample consists of 20,000 or so clones, roughly 88% of them appearing once. Per germline, CDR1 MNHEY and CDR2 SMNVEV (reference sequence). The CDR3 extends over 18 amino acids. The V and J ends lost 2 bases and 0 bases respectively, with 20 bases between them. Specimen: peripheral blood, collected from a patient treated with radiotherapy plus ipilimumab. The chain combines TRBV27 with TRBJ2-7, with D tentatively TRBD2 (6 bases). This clonotype was sampled from a human donor with non-small cell lung cancer whose response to radiotherapy plus ipilimumab could not be evaluated. CDR3 sequence (DNA): TGTGCCAGCAGTTTAGTGGCCCCCGGGACTTTCAGCTCCTACGAGCAGTACTTC. It specifies CASSLVAPGTFSSYEQYF.